Listed here is a single TCR beta chain. No antigen is known for it. Researchers ran the PCR with 60 Vbeta and 13 Jbeta primers. TCRdb's table, derived via immunoSEQ multiplex PCR, lists solely in-frame clones and lacks some. The data hold about 140,000 clones, with 79% observed a single time. Germline V lookup: CDR1 LNHDA, CDR2 SQIVND (reference sequence). CDR3 length equals 13 residues. Trimming shortened V by 3 bases and J by 5 bases, and 8 bases separated the two germline ends. The data were taken from a study of cytomegalovirus exposure and HLA in healthy donors. The overall study: As released early, the data held 70 million to 100 million unique TCRs from HLA-typed donors.

Study-wide results and caveats: Later on, an analysis tied 15,000 to 20,000 TCR beta sequences to HLA alleles at 0.05 false discovery rate. Rare TCR sequences dominated, though some public TCRs recurred in many donors.

Sequencing input: PBMCs. The sequence was collected from a female donor in good health and CMV-seronegative. V and J are TRBV19 and TRBJ1-5, with D unresolved. CDR3 DNA sequence: TGTGCCAGTAGTATTCGCCGGGATCAGCCCCAGCATTTT. Its translation: CASSIRRDQPQHF.